This T cell receptor beta chain was recorded in a study of blood T cell repertoires in COVID-19. Study at large: Acute-phase and convalescent COVID-19 samples originated in the United States, Italy and Spain.

Using immunoSEQ multiplex PCR, the repertoire was profiled, and TCRdb retains in-frame clones only, with some absent. Among about 97,000 clones listed, approximately 92% were seen once. There are 14 residues in the CDR3. V gave up 3 bases and J gave up 0 bases, with 8 bases separating them. Germline loops: CDR1 MNHEY, CDR2 SVGAGI. The receptor was derived from a man aged 45-65 years with active COVID-19. This chain links TRBV6-5 with TRBJ1-1; D uncertain. The sequenced sample was peripheral blood. The CDR3 nucleotides are TGTGCCAGCAGTTATGACGGGATGAACACTGAAGCTTTCTTT. Its protein is CASSYDGMNTEAFF.